The next 30 T cell receptor beta chains were all read from a single sample in a study of control samples from healthy donors and cancer patients. The data were produced by immunoSEQ multiplex PCR, yet TCRdb's version contains in-frame clones alone and is incomplete. This sample has under 200,000 clones, with roughly 94% found just once. Sequencing used PBMCs. All receptors come from a man aged 55 to 70 with colorectal cancer.

The J gene is TRBJ2-1, the V gene TRBV18, with 10 nucleotides matching TRBD2. V dropped 3 bases and J dropped 5; count of bases not matched to a gene: 4. CDR3 length: 15 amino acids. The germline V gene has CDR1 KGHSH and CDR2 LQKENI. CDR3 residues: CASSPQRGGNNEQFF. The CDR3 DNA follows: TGTGCCAGCTCACCCCAGCGGGGGGGAAACAATGAGCAGTTCTTC.

CDR3 protein: CASSIGQGSGYTF. The CDR3 DNA follows: TGTGCCAGTAGTATTGGTCAGGGTAGTGGCTACACCTTC. This chain uses TRBV19 with TRBJ1-2; D perhaps matches TRBD1 (5 bases). The CDR3 is 13 residues long. Germline CDR1 and CDR2: LNHDA and SQIVND (reference sequence). Trimming cost V 3 bases and J 7 bases, with 12 bases left between them.

The rearrangement links TRBV2 to TRBJ2-7; 7 bases fit TRBD1. The CDR3 contains 15 residues. With 4 bases clipped from V and 4 bases from J, the junction kept 10 bases outside the gene matches. The germline V gene has CDR1 SNHLY and CDR2 FYNNEI. The CDR3 nucleotides read TGTGCCAGCAGTGCCACAGGGGAATCCCCTTACGAGCAGTACTTC. It is translated as CASSATGESPYEQYF.

This chain joins TRBV29-1 and TRBJ2-5, with 8 bases matching TRBD1. Germline values: CDR1 SQVTM, CDR2 ANQGSEA. V shed 4 bases, J shed 4 bases, and the junction held 2 bases outside the gene matches. This CDR3 comprises 12 residues. In DNA form, the CDR3 reads TGCAGCGTTGGCGGGACAGGAGAGACCCAGTACTTC. This encodes CSVGGTGETQYF. The full variable domain, in which reference TRBV29-1 and TRBJ2-5 provide the parts outside the CDR3, is SAVISQKPSRDICQRGTSLTIQCQVDSQVTMMFWYRQQPGQSLTLIATANQGSEATYESGFVIDKFPISRPNLTFSTLTVSNMSPEDSSIYLCSVGGTGETQYFGPGTRLLVL.

The count of this clone is one. The chain links TRBV10-3 to TRBJ1-1; a possible D gene is TRBD1 (6 bases). Germline-derived CDR1 and CDR2 are ENHRY and SYGVKD. V lost 6 bases to trimming and J lost 1 base, with 9 bases between them. CDR3 size: 13 residues. The CDR3 DNA follows: TGTGCCATCAGGTTGACAGGGAACACTGAAGCTTTCTTT. As protein: CAIRLTGNTEAFF.

The DNA for the CDR3 is TGCGCCAGCAGCCAAGTCCCTAGACTCGAGCAGTACTTC. Amino acid sequence: CASSQVPRLEQYF. V usage is TRBV4-1 and J usage is TRBJ2-7, with D hard to call. Trimming stripped 1 base from V and 6 bases from J, with 10 bases between. Germline CDR1 reads MGHRA; CDR2 reads YSYEKL. The CDR3 consists of 13 residues.

The J gene is TRBJ1-2, the V gene TRBV2; no firm D call. Germline V gene sequence: CDR1 SNHLY, CDR2 FYNNEI. The CDR3 is made up of 14 amino acids. Trimming removed 0 bases from V and 8 bases from J, with 13 bases in between. CDR3 in amino acids: CASSEAQAIVGYTF. The CDR3 DNA sequence: TGTGCCAGCAGTGAAGCGCAGGCGATCGTCGGCTACACCTTC.

The chain combines TRBV19 with TRBJ2-5, with D uncertain. V shed 1 base and J shed 2 bases, with 11 bases lying between them. The CDR3 sequence is 15 residues long. The germline CDR1 and CDR2 sequences are LNHDA and SQIVND (reference sequence). CDR3 nucleotide sequence: TGTGCCAGTAGTATAGGCACGACCCGACAAGAGACCCAGTACTTC. This translates into CASSIGTTRQETQYF.

In this sample, this clone turned up once. CDR3 loop: CASSLAGDRAGGYTF. In DNA, the CDR3 is TGCGCCAGCAGCTTGGCCGGGGACAGGGCGGGAGGCTACACCTTC. The chain joins TRBV5-1 to TRBJ1-2, with TRBD1 matching over 9 bases. The CDR3 covers 15 residues. Germline trimming cut 0 bases from V and 8 bases from J; bases unmatched to any gene: 8. From germline, CDR1 is SGHRS and CDR2 YFSETQ.

CDR3 sequence (DNA): TGTGCCAGTAGTATCAAGGGTGGCTACACCTTC. It is translated as CASSIKGGYTF. V usage is TRBV19 and J usage is TRBJ1-2; D is undetermined. The CDR3 spans 11 residues. Trimming shortened V by 3 bases and J by 7 bases, and 6 bases separated the two germline ends. The V gene's germline CDR1 is LNHDA and CDR2 SQIVND (reference sequence).

V usage is TRBV7-2 and J usage is TRBJ2-3, with D hard to call. The CDR3 loop spans 16 amino acids. Between the trimmed V and J ends, which lost 2 bases and 1 base, there was a span of 13 bases. CDR1 SGHTA and CDR2 FQGNSA come from the germline V gene. CDR3 protein: CASSLLGYGRTDTQYF. The CDR3 DNA sequence: TGTGCCAGCAGCTTACTAGGATACGGGCGCACAGATACGCAGTATTTT.

V is TRBV5-1 and J is TRBJ2-7; TRBD1 agrees at 10 bases. The CDR3 runs 15 residues. Looked up from germline, CDR1 is SGHRS and CDR2 is YFSETQ. V was clipped by 4 bases and J by 5 bases; unmatched bases: 9. The CDR3 bases are TGCGCCAGCAGCCTAGGGACAGGGGAGGGACACGAGCAGTACTTC. This translates into CASSLGTGEGHEQYF.

The chain joins TRBV30 to TRBJ1-5; 12 nucleotides align to TRBD1. CDR1 and CDR2 from the germline V gene are GTSNPN and SVGIG (reference sequence). The V gene end was trimmed by 2 bases and the J gene end by 0 bases; junction bases not matched to a gene: 5. This CDR3 comprises 17 residues. The CDR3 protein is CAWSRDRGPGSNQPQHF. CDR3 sequence (DNA): TGTGCCTGGAGTCGGGACAGGGGGCCGGGTAGCAATCAGCCCCAGCATTTT.

Written as DNA, the CDR3 is TGTGCCAGTAGTACCCAAGCTAACTATGGCTACACCTTC. It codes for CASSTQANYGYTF. The chain joins TRBV19 to TRBJ1-2; D not certain. V gave up 4 bases and J gave up 0 bases, with 6 bases separating them. Germline loops: CDR1 LNHDA, CDR2 SQIVND (reference sequence). The CDR3 has 13 residues.

The gene calls are TRBV19 and TRBJ1-2; no definite D call. Germline CDR1 is LNHDA and CDR2 is SQIVND (reference sequence). This CDR3 region has 15 residues. Trimming stripped 3 bases from V and 0 bases from J, with 11 bases between. The CDR3 sequence is CASSIIAAANYGYTF. CDR3 bases: TGTGCCAGTAGTATTATCGCAGCCGCTAACTATGGCTACACCTTC.

The rearrangement joins TRBV5-4 to TRBJ1-2; D remains ambiguous. V was clipped by 6 bases and J by 2 bases, with 11 bases between them. The CDR3 loop spans 13 amino acids. Germline V gives CDR1 SGHNT, CDR2 YYREEE (reference sequence). Here the CDR3 DNA reads TGTGCCAGCACTCTGATGGGGAACTATGGCTACACCTTC. It yields the protein CASTLMGNYGYTF.

This chain connects TRBV12-3 or TRBV12-4 to TRBJ1-2; D not certain. The V end lost 6 bases, the J end lost 7 bases, and 15 bases lay between the germline ends. This CDR3 comprises 13 residues. For the CDR3, the DNA is TGTGCCAGCAGCCCCGGGCCGAGCTCTGGCTACACCTTC. Its translation is CASSPGPSSGYTF.

The V and J genes are TRBV4-2 and TRBJ1-3, with 8 nucleotides matching TRBD1. The germline V gene encodes CDR1 LGHNA and CDR2 YNFKEQ. This CDR3 is 15 amino acids long. V was clipped by 3 bases and J by 4 bases; unmatched bases: 5. The CDR3 here is CASSQDRVAGNTIYF. DNA of the CDR3: TGTGCCAGCAGCCAGGACAGGGTAGCGGGAAACACCATATATTTT.

V gene TRBV6-6 combines with J gene TRBJ1-1, with a tentative D call TRBD1 (5 bases). The CDR3 is 15 residues long. The V gene's germline CDR1 is MNHNY and CDR2 SVGAGI (reference sequence). Trimming removed 5 bases from V and 4 bases from J, with 17 bases in between. CDR3 bases: TGTGCCAGCAGTGGATCGTCCTTGGGGCGCACTGAAGCTTTCTTT. Its translation: CASSGSSLGRTEAFF.

The rearrangement joins TRBV7-2 to TRBJ1-2; D is possibly TRBD1 (6 bases). The CDR3 runs to 16 residues. V was cut by 1 base and J by 5 bases, with 17 bases left in between. Germline CDR1 reads SGHTA; CDR2 reads FQGNSA. The CDR3 loop is CASSLEGTRGNYGYTF. DNA for the CDR3: TGTGCCAGCAGCTTAGAAGGGACAAGGGGGAATTATGGCTACACCTTC.

The chain combines TRBV27 with TRBJ1-1; D possibly corresponds to TRBD1 (5 bases). Germline CDR1 and CDR2: MNHEY and SMNVEV (reference sequence). This CDR3 is 13 amino acids long. With 4 bases removed from V and 4 bases from J, the gap between germline ends came to 10 bases. The CDR3 DNA reads TGTGCCAGCAGTTATGGGGCTGGCACTGAAGCTTTCTTT. Its protein is CASSYGAGTEAFF.

V gene TRBV7-2 combines with J gene TRBJ2-3; 9 bases agree with TRBD1. Trimming took 5 bases from V and 2 from J; bases not matched to a gene: 5. Germline assignment: CDR1 SGHTA and CDR2 FQGNSA. The CDR3 sequence is 15 residues long. This chain's CDR3 is CASSVRDRVTDTQYF. The CDR3 DNA reads TGTGCCAGCAGCGTCCGGGACAGGGTCACAGATACGCAGTATTTT.

The rearrangement joins TRBV19 to TRBJ2-2, with D tentatively TRBD1 or TRBD2 (5 bases each). Germline V gives CDR1 LNHDA, CDR2 SQIVND (reference sequence). The CDR3 runs to 17 residues. V was clipped by 0 bases and J by 1 base, with 12 bases between them. CDR3 region: CASSIDGAGRNTGELFF. In DNA, the CDR3 is TGTGCCAGTAGTATAGACGGGGCAGGTCGGAACACCGGGGAGCTGTTTTTT.

The J gene is TRBJ1-1, the V gene TRBV30; D gene unclear. Germline V gives CDR1 GTSNPN, CDR2 SVGIG (reference sequence). Trimming cost V 5 bases and J 0 bases, with 4 bases left between them. The CDR3 contains 11 residues. This CDR3 reads CAWGMNTEAFF. For the CDR3, the DNA is TGTGCCTGGGGCATGAACACTGAAGCTTTCTTT.

This clone was counted a single time. The rearrangement uses TRBV5-1 and TRBJ2-7; possibly TRBD1 or TRBD2 for D (5 bases each). Trimming stripped 5 bases from V and 3 bases from J, with 18 bases between. Germline values: CDR1 SGHRS, CDR2 YFSETQ. The CDR3 contains 15 residues. The CDR3 DNA sequence: TGCGCCAGCAGGTCTGGGACGGACTCTTACTACGAGCAGTACTTC. It translates to CASRSGTDSYYEQYF.

This chain links TRBV7-8 with TRBJ2-7; D unclear. The ends were cut back, 7 bases at V and 3 bases at J, with 13 bases in the middle. The CDR3 has 13 residues. Germline CDR1 is SGHVS and CDR2 is FQNEAQ. This chain's CDR3 is CASTPGPFYEQYF. The CDR3 nucleotides read TGTGCCAGCACCCCCGGACCATTCTACGAGCAGTACTTC.

The chain carries TRBV7-9 and TRBJ2-7; D could derive from TRBD1 or TRBD2 (6 bases each). V gave up 5 bases and J gave up 3 bases, with 17 bases separating them. Germline V gene data show CDR1 as SEHNR and CDR2 as FQNEAQ (reference sequence). This CDR3 comprises 15 residues. The CDR3 nucleotides are TGTGCCAGCAGCAGCAGCTCGGGGGCGGGCTACGAGCAGTACTTC. Amino acids: CASSSSSGAGYEQYF.

In this sample, this clone turned up once. The gene calls are TRBV9 and TRBJ2-1; 9 nucleotides line up with TRBD2. Germline trimming cut 4 bases from V and 9 bases from J; bases unmatched to any gene: 8. Germline lookup yields CDR1 SGDLS and CDR2 YYNGEE. This CDR3 region has 14 residues. CDR3 nucleotides: TGTGCCAGCAGCCCCGCGGGGGGGCCGGGTGAGCAGTTCTTC. Amino acid sequence: CASSPAGGPGEQFF.

The rearrangement uses TRBV12-3 or TRBV12-4 and TRBJ1-2; TRBD1 might be the D (5 bases). The CDR3 consists of 13 residues. V lost 6 bases, J lost 8 bases, and 16 bases lay in between. The CDR3 is CASSRGPLQGYTF. CDR3 DNA: TGTGCCAGCAGCCGGGGACCGCTTCAGGGCTACACCTTC.

The count of this clone is one. This chain connects TRBV30 to TRBJ1-5; no firm D call. The ends were cut back, 2 bases at V and 6 bases at J, with 14 bases in the middle. The CDR3 sequence is 14 residues long. Looked up from germline, CDR1 is GTSNPN and CDR2 is SVGIG (reference sequence). DNA for the CDR3: TGTGCCTGGAGTTCCGGCGGAGGGAGTCAGCCCCAGCATTTT. Residues: CAWSSGGGSQPQHF.